The entry below gives a single TCR beta chain sequence along with its context. What it binds is unknown. This record belongs to a study of cytomegalovirus exposure and HLA in healthy donors. The germline V and J ends were trimmed by 5 bases and 6 bases, with 14 bases remaining between them. The CDR3 sequence is 13 residues long. CDR1 is SGHTA and CDR2 is FQGTGA in the germline V gene. Primers: 60 Vbeta forward and 13 Jbeta reverse. Using immunoSEQ multiplex PCR, the repertoire was profiled, and TCRdb retains in-frame clones only, with some absent. This table has about 120,000 clones, around three quarters appearing once. The study, taken as a whole, reports: Reportedly, a later analysis found an Asian-associated ancestry cluster had fewer N-insertions than the roughly 670-donor mean. Most of the TCR beta V segments (in an earlier analysis) were productive either about 90% or about 30% of the time.

The receptor was isolated from a woman in her 30s in good health and CMV-seropositive. Sequenced sample: PBMCs. The chain links TRBV7-3 to TRBJ2-7, with D possibly TRBD2 on 7 matching bases. CDR3 sequence: CASSTGGGREQYF. Here the CDR3 DNA reads TGTGCCAGCAGCACTGGGGGGGGCCGCGAGCAGTACTTC.